The 20 T cell receptor beta chains below come from one sample, sequenced in a study of post-analysis software for immune sequencing data. The study, taken as a whole, reports: In patients, TRBV5-6, TRBV5-1 and TRBV20-1 belonged to five TRBV segments found more frequently than in controls.

Their antigens remain unidentified. cDNA libraries for TCR beta contained unique molecular identifiers. TCRdb passed the PCR reads through MiXCR, listing each CDR3 protein once. The sample has hundreds of thousands of distinct CDR3 sequences, 30% seen once; the top ten hold 0.5% to 0.6%. The specimen sequenced was blood. All receptors derive from a girl between 10 and 17 years old with multiple sclerosis.

The chain is built from TRBV5-1 and TRBJ2-1; the match to TRBD2 covers 8 bases. The CDR3 is 12 residues long. Germline-derived CDR1 and CDR2 are SGHRS and YFSETQ. V dropped 6 bases and J dropped 6; count of bases not matched to a gene: 2. As DNA, the CDR3 is TGCGCCAGCAAGCGGGAGCGCAATGAGCAGTTCTTC. The encoded protein is CASKRERNEQFF.

This chain uses TRBV20-1 with TRBJ1-1; D is ambiguous. This CDR3 region has 11 residues. Germline assignment: CDR1 DFQATT and CDR2 SNEGSKA (reference sequence). Trimming removed 3 bases at V and 5 bases at J, with 7 bases between. The CDR3 reads CSASKETEAFF. DNA for the CDR3: TGCAGTGCTAGTAAGGAGACTGAAGCTTTCTTT.

J is TRBJ2-3 and V is TRBV2; no reliable D call. V dropped 6 bases and J dropped 2 bases, with 12 bases sitting between them. Germline CDR1 SNHLY, CDR2 FYNNEI. The CDR3 has 14 residues. The CDR3 nucleotides read TGTGCCAGCAGCGTTAGGCGGATCACAGATACGCAGTATTTT. As protein: CASSVRRITDTQYF.

V usage is TRBV27 and J usage is TRBJ1-4, with TRBD1 matching over 7 bases. The CDR3 runs 16 residues. With V trimmed by 5 bases and J by 0 bases, 6 bases remained unmatched. CDR1 MNHEY and CDR2 SMNVEV come from the germline V gene (reference sequence). The CDR3 DNA reads as TGTGCCAGCAGTCCCCGACAGGGTTCAACTAATGAAAAACTGTTTTTT. Amino acids: CASSPRQGSTNEKLFF.

This clonotype was detected only a few times. The genes are TRBV3-1 and TRBJ2-3; maybe TRBD1 (6 bases). The germline CDR1 and CDR2 sequences are LGHDT and YNNKEL (reference sequence). This CDR3 comprises 11 residues. The V gene lost 6 bases and the J gene lost 7 bases, with 8 bases spanning the gap. Here the CDR3 DNA reads TGTGCCAGCAGACAGGGCTATACGCAGTATTTT. It is translated as CASRQGYTQYF.

This clonotype turned up a few times. V usage is TRBV20-1 and J usage is TRBJ2-7, with TRBD2 matching over 12 bases. V lost 7 bases to trimming and J lost 4 bases; unmatched junction nucleotides: 8. This CDR3 has 14 residues. Per the germline V gene, CDR1 is DFQATT and CDR2 is SNEGSKA (reference sequence). The CDR3 coding sequence is TGCAGTGTTGGAGGACTAGCGGGGCATTACGAGCAGTACTTC. This codes for CSVGGLAGHYEQYF.

This clonotype was seen a handful of times. V gene TRBV7-2 combines with J gene TRBJ2-4, with TRBD2 identical over 11 bases. The DNA matches TRBJ2-7 better at its end, which makes the J call doubtful. The CDR3 is 15 residues long. Germline V lookup: CDR1 SGHTA, CDR2 FQGNSA. The DNA for the CDR3 is TGTGCCAGCAGCTCAAGGGGACTAGCGGCGTACGAGCAGTACTTC. This sequence encodes CASSSRGLAAYEQYF.

This clonotype appeared a single time. The genes are TRBV6-2 or TRBV6-3 and TRBJ2-3; 10 bases align to TRBD2. Germline assignment: CDR1 MNHEY and CDR2 SVGEGT. The CDR3 has 14 residues. V gave up 6 bases and J gave up 5 bases; unmatched junction bases: 5. The CDR3 DNA reads TGTGCCAGCAGGTCAGCGGGAGGGAAAGATACGCAGTATTTT. Amino acids: CASRSAGGKDTQYF.

The chain has TRBV5-1 and TRBJ2-7; 7 bases align to TRBD2. This CDR3 has 14 residues. V lost 1 base and J lost 3; bases outside the gene matches: 4. From germline, CDR1 is SGHRS and CDR2 YFSETQ. The CDR3 reads CASSLTGLNYEQYF. In DNA form, the CDR3 reads TGCGCCAGCAGCTTGACGGGACTAAACTACGAGCAGTACTTC.

The CDR3 region is CSAPPLDSYNEQFF. In DNA, the CDR3 is TGCAGTGCTCCCCCGCTCGACAGCTACAATGAGCAGTTCTTC. This chain uses TRBV20-1 with TRBJ2-1, with D maybe TRBD1 (5 bases). Per germline, CDR1 DFQATT and CDR2 SNEGSKA (reference sequence). CDR3 length equals 14 residues. V was pared by 5 bases and J by 3 bases, with 14 bases between.

The chain couples TRBV20-1 to TRBJ2-3; D gene unclear. Trimming removed 2 bases from V and 4 bases from J, with 16 bases in between. CDR1 is DFQATT, CDR2 SNEGSKA, per germline (reference sequence). CDR3 length: 15 residues. Written as DNA, the CDR3 is TGCAGTGCTAGACCCCCCGAGTTCGCCCCAGATACGCAGTATTTT. This codes for CSARPPEFAPDTQYF.

This clonotype was seen only a few times. J is TRBJ1-4 and V is TRBV4-3, with no clear D. The CDR3 sequence is 15 residues long. Trimming cost V 0 bases and J 4 bases, with 9 bases left between them. CDR1 and CDR2 from the germline V gene are LGHNA and YSLEER. CDR3 nucleotide sequence: TGCGCCAGCAGCCAAGATATTGGGTATAATGAAAAACTGTTTTTT. The encoded protein is CASSQDIGYNEKLFF.

The V and J genes are TRBV20-1 and TRBJ2-1, with 9 bases fitting TRBD2. This CDR3 contains 17 residues. Germline CDR1 reads DFQATT; CDR2 reads SNEGSKA (reference sequence). The V and J ends lost 5 bases and 6 bases, in that order; junction bases with no gene match: 17. The CDR3 here is CSARRLAGRMLGNEQFF. DNA for the CDR3: TGCAGTGCTCGGCGCCTAGCGGGGAGGATGCTTGGCAATGAGCAGTTCTTC.

This clonotype was recorded a few times. The chain employs TRBV10-3 and TRBJ1-1; perhaps TRBD1 as D (5 bases). Trimming shortened V by 3 bases and J by 2 bases, and 10 bases separated the two germline ends. This CDR3 region has 14 residues. Germline CDR1 ENHRY, CDR2 SYGVKD. CDR3 sequence: CAISEGVGNTEAFF. The CDR3, as DNA: TGTGCCATCAGTGAAGGGGTCGGCAACACTGAAGCTTTCTTT.

This sequence joins TRBV9 and TRBJ2-6; D is uncertain. CDR3 size: 14 residues. V gave up 7 bases and J gave up 0 bases, with 8 bases separating them. Germline loops: CDR1 SGDLS, CDR2 YYNGEE. The CDR3 region is CASAYPSGANVLTF. The CDR3 nucleotides read TGTGCCAGCGCATACCCCTCTGGGGCCAACGTCCTGACTTTC.

The V and J genes are TRBV2 and TRBJ2-2; D is perhaps TRBD2 (6 bases). Trimming pared 4 bases from V and 0 bases from J, leaving 15 bases between. Germline CDR1 and CDR2: SNHLY and FYNNEI. The CDR3 contains 17 residues. As DNA, the CDR3 is TGTGCCAGCAGTGTGGGACCGGGACTCCCGAACACCGGGGAGCTGTTTTTT. This translates into CASSVGPGLPNTGELFF.

The gene calls are TRBV20-1 and TRBJ2-5; TRBD1 matches at 9 bases. The junction had 9 bases not matched to a gene; V was cut back by 3 bases and J by 4 bases. The CDR3 length is 15 residues. Germline V gives CDR1 DFQATT, CDR2 SNEGSKA (reference sequence). This chain's CDR3 is CSARGWTGAGETQYF. The CDR3 DNA sequence: TGCAGTGCTAGGGGTTGGACAGGGGCAGGAGAGACCCAGTACTTC.

The genes are TRBV7-9 and TRBJ2-7, with TRBD1 as a possible D gene (8 bases). V gave up 7 bases and J gave up 5 bases, with 24 bases separating them. The V gene's germline CDR1 is SEHNR and CDR2 FQNEAQ (reference sequence). This CDR3 region has 16 residues. CDR3 amino acids: CASTSTGEGWGDEQYF. CDR3 in DNA: TGTGCCAGCACTTCGACAGGGGAGGGATGGGGCGACGAGCAGTACTTC.

This rearrangement joins TRBV20-1 to TRBJ1-1; D is ambiguous. CDR3 size: 9 residues. V gave up 4 bases and J gave up 5 bases, with 2 bases separating them. Per the germline V gene, CDR1 is DFQATT and CDR2 is SNEGSKA (reference sequence). The CDR3 DNA reads TGCAGTGCTATGACTGAAGCTTTCTTT. This encodes CSAMTEAFF.

There are a few counts of this clonotype. The rearrangement uses TRBV20-1 and TRBJ2-1; 11 nucleotides align to TRBD2. Germline V lookup: CDR1 DFQATT, CDR2 SNEGSKA (reference sequence). V was clipped by 4 bases and J by 0 bases; unmatched bases: 11. This CDR3 comprises 18 residues. The CDR3 nucleotides are TGCAGTGCTAACGCCCGGGGACTAGCGGTAAGCTCCTACAATGAGCAGTTCTTC. Translating it yields CSANARGLAVSSYNEQFF.